This T cell receptor beta chain emerged from a study of cytomegalovirus exposure and HLA in healthy donors (dated by TCRdb to about 2017). About the full investigation: According to a later analysis, one platform produced both the 110 or so validation repertoires and the approximately 660 repertoires of the first cohort. The study was designed to test whether signatures of past pathogen exposure could be identified by cataloging public T cell receptors. In addition to the first cohort of 666 subjects, a separate validation cohort of about 120 different subjects was used. To predict cytomegalovirus infection status, the study brought together high-throughput TCR immunosequencing, statistical association of individual TCRs with disease status, and machine learning.

V lost 5 bases and J lost 0 bases, and the count of bases not matched to a germline gene is 6. The CDR1 and CDR2 encoded by the germline V gene (reference sequence) are SEHNR and FQNEAQ. The CDR3 measures 15 amino acids from cysteine to phenylalanine. The retained sequence is limited to the CDR3, 45 bases, with the frame set at the first base. The donors belonged to the validation cohort of over a hundred subjects, which was separate from the roughly 700-subject first cohort. Points on this clone: The specificity of this receptor is unknown. Base qualities are not provided; no much larger clone lies one nucleotide away.

Preparation of the library involved the immunoSEQ multiplex PCR assay. In the paper's pipeline: A statistical classification framework was developed to diagnose cytomegalovirus status using the catalog of TCR beta chain sequences. In TCRdb, the immuneACCESS table is reduced to in-frame sequences with V and J assigned. These tables do not hold every clone; where another copy was compared, an unresolved V gene accounts for under half, and the others remain unexplained. V and J calls and clone size come straight from that table; D and trimming were deduced from the DNA. Across this sample there are about 120,000 clones, with 70% to 90% seen only once. Nearly 6.5% of the sample is held by the ten biggest clonotypes. General study outcomes and caveats: All 130 or so repertoires were used to score co-occurrence in the validation cohort in a later analysis, because that analysis had no HLA typing for the cohort. The classifier was reported to diagnose cytomegalovirus status with high specificity and sensitivity in both the original cohort and the validation cohort. The study listed over 150 TCR beta chains as associated with cytomegalovirus. Most TCR sequences were seen in very few donors, while some public TCRs were found in many individuals. A later analysis found that TCRs clustered in the first cohort also tended to co-occur in the 110 or so validation repertoires, with about 94% of cluster scores above 0. It was suggested by the authors that the approach could potentially be generalized to other disease states and immunological phenotypes. A few of the identified cytomegalovirus-associated TCR beta chains were confirmed in vitro to be specific for cytomegalovirus antigens.

The sequence derives from a woman younger than 30 in good health and CMV-seropositive. The chain uses TRBV7-9 and TRBJ2-7; 8 central bases correspond to TRBD1. Sequenced material: PBMCs. This receptor has the CDR3 CASSLDRGLSYEQYF. The DNA sequence follows: TGTGCCAGCAGCCTTGACAGGGGCCTCTCCTACGAGCAGTACTTC.